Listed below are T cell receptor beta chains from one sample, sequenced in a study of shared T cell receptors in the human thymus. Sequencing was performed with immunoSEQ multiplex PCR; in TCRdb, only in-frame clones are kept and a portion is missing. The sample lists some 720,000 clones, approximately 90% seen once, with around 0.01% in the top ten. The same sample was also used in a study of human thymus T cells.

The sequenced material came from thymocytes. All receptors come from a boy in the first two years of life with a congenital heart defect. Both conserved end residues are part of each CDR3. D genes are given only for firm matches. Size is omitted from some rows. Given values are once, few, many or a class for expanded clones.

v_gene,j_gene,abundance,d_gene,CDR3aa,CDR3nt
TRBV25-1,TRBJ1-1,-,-,CASSAGCTEAFF,TGTGCCAGCAGTGCAGGGTGCACTGAAGCTTTCTTT
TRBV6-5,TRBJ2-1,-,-,CASRPDRINEQFF,TGTGCCAGCAGGCCCGACAGGATCAATGAGCAGTTCTTC
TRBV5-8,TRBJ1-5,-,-,CASSLGRQTDRGNQPQHF,TGTGCCAGCAGCTTGGGTCGGCAGACAGATAGGGGCAATCAGCCCCAGCATTTT
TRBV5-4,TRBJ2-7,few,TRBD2,CASSSRDPGLVTYEQYF,TGTGCCAGCAGCTCCAGGGATCCGGGACTAGTAACCTACGAGCAGTACTTC
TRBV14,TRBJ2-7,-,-,CASSQGGGGGDEQYF,TGTGCCAGCAGCCAGGGCGGAGGAGGGGGCGACGAGCAGTACTTC
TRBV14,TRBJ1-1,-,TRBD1,CASSQDFEQGSPEAFF,TGTGCCAGCAGCCAAGATTTCGAACAGGGGTCGCCTGAAGCTTTCTTT
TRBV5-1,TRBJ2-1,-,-,CASSLAPPKRPPLDEQFF,TGCGCCAGCAGCTTGGCCCCTCCCAAGCGGCCACCCTTGGATGAGCAGTTCTTC
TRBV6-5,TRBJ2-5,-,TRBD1,CASSPKDRTGGTQYF,TGTGCCAGCAGTCCGAAGGACCGTACAGGGGGGACCCAGTACTTC
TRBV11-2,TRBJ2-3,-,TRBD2,CASSSWPAGREDTQYF,TGTGCCAGCAGCTCCTGGCCCGCGGGGCGGGAGGATACGCAGTATTTT
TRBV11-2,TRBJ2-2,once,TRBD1,CASSLYPYTGVNTGELFF,TGTGCCAGCAGCTTATATCCCTACACAGGGGTGAACACCGGGGAGCTGTTTTTT
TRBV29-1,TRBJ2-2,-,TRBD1,CSVEDPQGSNPGELFF,TGCAGCGTTGAAGATCCACAGGGGTCGAACCCCGGGGAGCTGTTTTTT
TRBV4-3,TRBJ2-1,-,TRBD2,CASSLFGLAGGSDEQFF,TGCGCCAGCAGCCTTTTCGGACTAGCGGGAGGTAGCGATGAGCAGTTCTTC
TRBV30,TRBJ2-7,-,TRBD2,CASSSFSSGTSYEQYF,TGTGCCTCCTCCTCCTTCTCTAGCGGGACCTCCTACGAGCAGTACTTC
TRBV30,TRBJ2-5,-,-,CAWSPGSNETQYF,TGTGCCTGGAGTCCTGGTAGCAATGAGACCCAGTACTTC
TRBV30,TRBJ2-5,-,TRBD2,CAWSQTSGRPQETQYF,TGTGCCTGGAGTCAGACTAGCGGGAGGCCCCAAGAAACCCAGTACTTC
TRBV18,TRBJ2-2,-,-,CASSPPWGRRAGELFF,TGTGCCAGCTCACCACCGTGGGGGCGCCGCGCCGGGGAGCTGTTTTTT
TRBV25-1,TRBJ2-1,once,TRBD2,CASSGNSGMGGENEQFF,TGTGCCAGCAGTGGGAATAGCGGGATGGGAGGGGAAAATGAGCAGTTCTTC
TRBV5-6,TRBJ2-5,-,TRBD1,CASSIRQGQETQYF,TGTGCCAGCAGCATCCGACAGGGACAGGAGACCCAGTACTTC
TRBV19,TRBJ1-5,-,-,CASNTGNQPQHF,TGTGCCAGTAATACGGGAAATCAGCCCCAGCATTTT
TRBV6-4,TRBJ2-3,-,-,CASSDSETDTQYF,TGTGCCAGCAGTGACTCGGAGACAGATACGCAGTATTTT
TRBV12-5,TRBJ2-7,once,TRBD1,CASGHDRDEQYF,TGTGCTAGTGGCCACGACAGGGACGAGCAGTACTTC
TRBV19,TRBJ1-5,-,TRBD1,CASSIGTGSLNEIRAPQHF,TGTGCCAGTAGTATTGGGACAGGGAGTCTAAACGAGATCAGAGCGCCCCAGCATTTT
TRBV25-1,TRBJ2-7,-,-,CASVRDGSYEQYF,TGTGCCAGCGTGCGGGACGGCTCCTACGAGCAGTACTTC
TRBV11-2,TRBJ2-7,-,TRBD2,CASSSGGTSGPYEQYF,TGTGCCAGCAGTTCGGGAGGCACTAGCGGGCCCTACGAGCAGTACTTC
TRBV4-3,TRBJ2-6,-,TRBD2,CASSHWTSGNSGANVLTF,TGCGCCAGCAGCCATTGGACTAGCGGGAACTCTGGGGCCAACGTCCTGACTTTC
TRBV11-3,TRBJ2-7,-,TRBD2,CASSPKGLATYEQYF,TGTGCCAGCAGCCCTAAGGGACTAGCCACTTACGAGCAGTACTTC
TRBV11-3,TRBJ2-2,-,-,CASSLDLGGMDTGELFF,TGTGCCAGCAGCTTAGATCTCGGCGGGATGGACACCGGGGAGCTGTTTTTT
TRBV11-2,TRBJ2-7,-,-,CASSISGLAYEQYF,TGTGCCAGCAGCATTAGCGGATTGGCCTACGAGCAGTACTTC
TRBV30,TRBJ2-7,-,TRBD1,CAWSAFNRGKNPYEQYF,TGTGCCTGGAGTGCATTTAACAGGGGGAAAAACCCCTACGAGCAGTACTTC
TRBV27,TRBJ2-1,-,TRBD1,CATNRTGGYNEQFF,TGTGCCACCAATCGGACAGGGGGTTACAATGAGCAGTTCTTC
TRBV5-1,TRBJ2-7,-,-,CASSFQPGHYEQYF,TGCGCCAGCAGCTTCCAACCGGGACACTACGAGCAGTACTTC
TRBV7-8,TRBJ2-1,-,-,CASSKIMRTPNNEQFF,TGTGCCAGCAGCAAGATCATGCGGACTCCTAACAATGAGCAGTTCTTC
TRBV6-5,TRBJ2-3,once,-,CASKPRVGGTDTQYF,TGTGCCAGCAAACCCCGGGTAGGGGGCACAGATACGCAGTATTTT
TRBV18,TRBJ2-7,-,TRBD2,CASSSISGRSSYEQYF,TGTGCCAGCTCATCTATCAGCGGGAGGTCCTCCTACGAGCAGTACTTC
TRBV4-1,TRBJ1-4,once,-,CASSGTTDNEKLFF,TGCGCCAGCAGCGGGACTACGGACAATGAAAAACTGTTTTTT
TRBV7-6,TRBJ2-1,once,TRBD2,CASSPPPGQRLAGVGVEQFF,TGTGCCAGCAGCCCTCCCCCGGGACAGCGACTAGCGGGAGTGGGAGTTGAGCAGTTCTTC
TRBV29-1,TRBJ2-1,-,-,CSVAQTRREVMDEQFF,TGCAGCGTTGCCCAGACCAGGCGGGAAGTCATGGATGAGCAGTTCTTC
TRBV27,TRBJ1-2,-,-,CASSLQPGTHGYTF,TGTGCCAGCAGTTTGCAACCCGGGACACATGGCTACACCTTC
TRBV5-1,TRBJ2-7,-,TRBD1,CASSLSDRGGCEQYF,TGCGCCAGCAGCTTGTCCGACCGAGGGGGCTGCGAGCAGTACTTC
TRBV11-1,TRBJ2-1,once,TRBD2,CASSLTREGLGEQFF,TGTGCCAGCAGCTTAACACGGGAGGGCCTAGGTGAGCAGTTCTTC
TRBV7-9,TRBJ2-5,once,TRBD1,CASSLRKRDRKAETQYF,TGTGCCAGCAGCTTAAGGAAACGGGACAGAAAGGCAGAGACCCAGTACTTC
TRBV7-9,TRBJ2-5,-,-,CASSLRPEAETQYF,TGTGCCAGCAGCTTAAGGCCCGAGGCGGAGACCCAGTACTTC
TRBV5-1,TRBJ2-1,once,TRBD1,CASSLSSESRGYNEQFF,TGCGCCAGCAGCTTGTCTTCCGAGAGCAGGGGGTACAATGAGCAGTTCTTC
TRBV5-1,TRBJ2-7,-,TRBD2,CASSCGGEQYF,TGCGCCAGCAGCTGCGGGGGTGAGCAGTACTTC
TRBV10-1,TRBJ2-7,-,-,CASSEDPEDSSYEQYF,TGCGCCAGCAGTGAGGACCCGGAGGACAGCAGTTACGAGCAGTACTTC
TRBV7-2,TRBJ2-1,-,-,CASSLPYPSDHDRVHEQFF,TGTGCCAGCAGCTTACCCTATCCTAGCGACCACGATCGAGTCCATGAGCAGTTCTTC
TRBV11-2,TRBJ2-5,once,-,CASSLEVGMETQYF,TGTGCCAGCAGCTTAGAGGTCGGGATGGAGACCCAGTACTTC
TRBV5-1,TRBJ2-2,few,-,CASSLWGTGKNTGELFF,TGCGCCAGCAGCTTGTGGGGCACAGGGAAAAACACCGGGGAGCTGTTTTTT
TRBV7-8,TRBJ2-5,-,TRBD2,CASSLPGGDHKETQYF,TGTGCCAGCAGCTTACCGGGGGGAGACCACAAAGAGACCCAGTACTTC
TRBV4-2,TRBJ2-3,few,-,CASTTKAPDSFFTDTQYF,TGTGCCAGCACCACAAAGGCTCCGGACAGCTTTTTCACAGATACGCAGTATTTT
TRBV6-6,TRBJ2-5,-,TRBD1,CASSYSTGGETQYF,TGTGCCAGCAGTTACTCGACAGGGGGAGAGACCCAGTACTTC
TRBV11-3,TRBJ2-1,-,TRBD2,CASSLEPPGGPSSYNEQFF,TGTGCCAGCAGCTTAGAGCCTCCGGGAGGGCCCAGCTCCTACAATGAGCAGTTCTTC